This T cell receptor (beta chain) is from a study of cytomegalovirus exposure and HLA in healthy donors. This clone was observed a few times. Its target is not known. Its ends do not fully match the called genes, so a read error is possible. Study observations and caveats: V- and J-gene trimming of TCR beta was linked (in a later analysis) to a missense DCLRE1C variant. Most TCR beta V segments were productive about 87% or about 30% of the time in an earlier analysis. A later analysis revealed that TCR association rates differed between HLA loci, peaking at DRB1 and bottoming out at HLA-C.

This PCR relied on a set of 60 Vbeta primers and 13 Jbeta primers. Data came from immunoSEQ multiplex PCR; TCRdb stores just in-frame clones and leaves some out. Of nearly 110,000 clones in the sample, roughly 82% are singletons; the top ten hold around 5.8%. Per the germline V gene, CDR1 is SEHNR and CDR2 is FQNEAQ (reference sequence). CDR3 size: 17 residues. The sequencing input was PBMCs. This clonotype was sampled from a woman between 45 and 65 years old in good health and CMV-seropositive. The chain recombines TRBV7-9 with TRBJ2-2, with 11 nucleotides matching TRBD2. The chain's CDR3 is CSSSHGLAGGPTGELFF. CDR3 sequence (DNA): TGTTCCAGCAGCCACGGTCTAGCGGGGGGACCAACCGGGGAGCTGTTTTTT.